This T cell receptor (beta chain) was identified during a study of technical replicates of blood from a handful of donors. This CDR3 region has 17 residues. Germline-derived CDR1 and CDR2 are SGHAT and FQNNGV. The trim removed 3 bases at V and 7 bases at J, leaving 15 bases unmatched. Assay used: immunoSEQ multiplex PCR; TCRdb lists only in-frame clones, some missing. Of under 90,000 clones listed, around 97% are singletons. The rearrangement joins TRBV11-2 to TRBJ2-1; 7 bases fit TRBD2. Sequenced input: T cells isolated from PBMCs. This clonotype was obtained from a human donor in good health. CDR3 loop: CASSFWGGGTAGNEQFF. The CDR3, as DNA: TGTGCCAGCAGCTTTTGGGGGGGAGGGACCGCCGGGAATGAGCAGTTCTTC.